This T cell receptor beta chain was captured by sequencing in a study of post-analysis software for immune sequencing data. About the study: Multiple sclerosis in the patients followed relapsing-remitting, secondary progressive and progressive-relapsing courses. Findings and limits, study-wide: Multiple sclerosis patients showed significantly lower normalized Chao1 diversity than controls did. A few TRBV segments, TRBV5-6, TRBV5-1 and TRBV20-1 among them, were found more frequent in patients than controls.

Many counts were recorded for this clonotype. Its antigen remains unknown. V was pared by 0 bases and J by 7 bases, with 5 bases of the junction left unmatched. CDR1 and CDR2 (germline): MNHEY, SVGAGI. The CDR3 totals 15 residues. Each TCR beta cDNA library carried unique molecular identifiers. T cells numbering about 0.85 to 11 million yielded cDNA molecules that totaled about 500,000. TCRdb re-derived calls from the PCR reads in MiXCR, one entry per CDR3 protein. The data show hundreds of thousands of distinct CDR3 sequences, with about 32% seen just once and 0.55% to 0.65% held by the top ten. Sequencing was performed on blood. The chain recombines TRBV6-5 with TRBJ2-1; TRBD2 matches 8 bases. The sequence was collected from a girl aged 5-17 years with multiple sclerosis. The CDR3 sequence: CASSYSGLARNEQFF. CDR3 bases: TGTGCCAGCAGTTACTCCGGACTAGCCCGGAATGAGCAGTTCTTC.